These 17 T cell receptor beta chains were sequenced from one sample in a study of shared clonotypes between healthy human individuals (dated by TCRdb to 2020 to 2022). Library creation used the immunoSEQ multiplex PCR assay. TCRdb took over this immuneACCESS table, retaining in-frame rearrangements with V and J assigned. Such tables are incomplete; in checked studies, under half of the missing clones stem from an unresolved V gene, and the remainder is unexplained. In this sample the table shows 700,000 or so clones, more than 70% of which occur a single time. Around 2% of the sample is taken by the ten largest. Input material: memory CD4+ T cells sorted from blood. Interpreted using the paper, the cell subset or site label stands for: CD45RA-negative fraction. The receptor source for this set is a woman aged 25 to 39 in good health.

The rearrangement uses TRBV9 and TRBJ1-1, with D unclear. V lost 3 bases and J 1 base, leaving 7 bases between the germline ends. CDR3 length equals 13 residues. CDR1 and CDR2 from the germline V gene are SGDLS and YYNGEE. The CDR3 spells CASSGTANTEAFF. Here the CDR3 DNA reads TGTGCCAGCAGCGGAACGGCGAACACTGAAGCTTTCTTT.

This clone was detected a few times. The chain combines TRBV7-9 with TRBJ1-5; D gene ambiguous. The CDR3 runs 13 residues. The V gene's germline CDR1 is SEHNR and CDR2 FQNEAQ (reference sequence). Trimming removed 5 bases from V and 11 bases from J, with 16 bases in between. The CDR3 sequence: CASSLGQSRSQHF. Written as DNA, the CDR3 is TGTGCCAGCAGCCTCGGTCAATCTCGGTCCCAGCATTTT.

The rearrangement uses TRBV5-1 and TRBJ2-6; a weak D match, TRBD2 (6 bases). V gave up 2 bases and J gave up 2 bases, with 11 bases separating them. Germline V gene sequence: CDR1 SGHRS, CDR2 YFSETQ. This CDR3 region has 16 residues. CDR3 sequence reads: CASSFQGGTGANVLTF. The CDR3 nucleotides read TGCGCCAGCAGCTTTCAGGGCGGGACTGGGGCCAACGTCCTGACTTTC.

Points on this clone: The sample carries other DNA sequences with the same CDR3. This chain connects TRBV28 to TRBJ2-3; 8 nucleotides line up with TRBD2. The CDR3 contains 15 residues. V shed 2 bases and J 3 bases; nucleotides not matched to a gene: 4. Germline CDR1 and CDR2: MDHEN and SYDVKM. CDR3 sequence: CASSLTGGGTDTQYF. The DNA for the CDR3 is TGTGCCAGCAGTTTAACGGGAGGGGGGACAGATACGCAGTATTTT.

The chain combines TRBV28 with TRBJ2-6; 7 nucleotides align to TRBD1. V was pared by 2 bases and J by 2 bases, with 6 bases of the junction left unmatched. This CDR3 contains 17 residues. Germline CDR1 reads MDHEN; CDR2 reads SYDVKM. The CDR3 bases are TGTGCCAGCAGTTTAAGACAGGGCATTACTGGGGCCAACGTCCTGACTTTC. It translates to CASSLRQGITGANVLTF.

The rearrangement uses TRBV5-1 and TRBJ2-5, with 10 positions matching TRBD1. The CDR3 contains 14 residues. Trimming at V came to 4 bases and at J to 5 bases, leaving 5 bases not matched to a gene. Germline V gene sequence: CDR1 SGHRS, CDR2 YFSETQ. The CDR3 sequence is CASSKDRGRETQYF. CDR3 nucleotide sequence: TGCGCCAGCAGCAAAGACAGGGGGCGGGAGACCCAGTACTTC.

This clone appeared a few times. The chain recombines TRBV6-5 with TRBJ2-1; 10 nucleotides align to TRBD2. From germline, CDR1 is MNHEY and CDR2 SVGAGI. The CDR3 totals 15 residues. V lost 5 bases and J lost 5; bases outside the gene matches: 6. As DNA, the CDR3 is TGTGCCAGCAGTCGCGGGACTAGCGTCGACAATGAGCAGTTCTTC. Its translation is CASSRGTSVDNEQFF.

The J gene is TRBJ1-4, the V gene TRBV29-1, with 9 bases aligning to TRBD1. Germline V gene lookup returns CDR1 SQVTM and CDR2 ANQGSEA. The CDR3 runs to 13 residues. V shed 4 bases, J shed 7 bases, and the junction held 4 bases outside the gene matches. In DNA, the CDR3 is TGCAGCGTTGGTCGACAGGGGGGTGAAAAACTGTTTTTT. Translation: CSVGRQGGEKLFF.

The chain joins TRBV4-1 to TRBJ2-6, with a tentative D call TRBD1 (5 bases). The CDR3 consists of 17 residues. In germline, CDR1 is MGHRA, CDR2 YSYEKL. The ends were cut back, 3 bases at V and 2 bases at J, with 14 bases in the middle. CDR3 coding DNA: TGCGCCAGCAGCCACTACTCAGGGTCGACTGGGGCCAACGTCCTGACTTTC. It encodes CASSHYSGSTGANVLTF.

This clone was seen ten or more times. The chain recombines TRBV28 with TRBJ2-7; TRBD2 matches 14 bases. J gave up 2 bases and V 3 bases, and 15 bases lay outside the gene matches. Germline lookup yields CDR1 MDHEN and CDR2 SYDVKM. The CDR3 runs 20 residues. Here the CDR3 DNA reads TGTGCCAGCAGTTTGTATTGGGCTGGGACTAGCGGGAGAAAGACCTACGAGCAGTACTTC. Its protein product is CASSLYWAGTSGRKTYEQYF.

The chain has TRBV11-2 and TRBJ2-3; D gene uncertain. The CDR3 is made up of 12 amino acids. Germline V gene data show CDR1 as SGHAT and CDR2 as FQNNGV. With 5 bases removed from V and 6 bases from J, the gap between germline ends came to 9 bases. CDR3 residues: CASSREADTQYF. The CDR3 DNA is TGTGCCAGCAGCCGAGAGGCGGATACGCAGTATTTT. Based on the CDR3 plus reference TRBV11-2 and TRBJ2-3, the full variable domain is EAGVAQSPRYKIIEKRQSVAFWCNPISGHATLYWYQQILGQGPKLLIQFQNNGVVDDSQLPKDRFSAERLKGVDSTLKIQPAKLEDSAVYLCASSREADTQYFGPGTRLTVL.

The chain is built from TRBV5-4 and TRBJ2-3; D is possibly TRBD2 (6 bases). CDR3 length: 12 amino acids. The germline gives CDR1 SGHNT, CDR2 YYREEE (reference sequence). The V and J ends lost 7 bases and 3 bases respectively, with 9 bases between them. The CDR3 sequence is CASGGRTDTQYF. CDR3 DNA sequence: TGTGCCAGCGGAGGGAGGACAGATACGCAGTATTTT.

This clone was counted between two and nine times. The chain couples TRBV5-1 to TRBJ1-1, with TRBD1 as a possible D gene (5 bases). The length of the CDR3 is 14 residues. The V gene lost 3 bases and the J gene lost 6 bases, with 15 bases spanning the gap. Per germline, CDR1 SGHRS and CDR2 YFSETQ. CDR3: CASSWGTGTAEAFF. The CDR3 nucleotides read TGCGCCAGCAGCTGGGGGACGGGGACGGCTGAAGCTTTCTTT. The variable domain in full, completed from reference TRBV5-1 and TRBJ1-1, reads KAGVTQTPRYLIKTRGQQVTLSCSPISGHRSVSWYQQTPGQGLQFLFEYFSETQRNKGNFPGRFSGRQFSNSRSEMNVSTLELGDSALYLCASSWGTGTAEAFFGQGTRLTVV.

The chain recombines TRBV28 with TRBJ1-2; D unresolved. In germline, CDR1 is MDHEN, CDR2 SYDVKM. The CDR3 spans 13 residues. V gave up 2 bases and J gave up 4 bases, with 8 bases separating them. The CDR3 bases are TGTGCCAGCAGTTTAGCAAAGAGCTATGGCTACACCTTC. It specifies CASSLAKSYGYTF.

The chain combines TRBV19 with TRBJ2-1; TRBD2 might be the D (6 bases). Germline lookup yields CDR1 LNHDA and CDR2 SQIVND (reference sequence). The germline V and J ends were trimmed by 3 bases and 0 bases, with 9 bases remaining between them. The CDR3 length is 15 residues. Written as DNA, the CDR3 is TGTGCCAGTAGTATGAGGGAGGACTCCTACAATGAGCAGTTCTTC. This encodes CASSMREDSYNEQFF.

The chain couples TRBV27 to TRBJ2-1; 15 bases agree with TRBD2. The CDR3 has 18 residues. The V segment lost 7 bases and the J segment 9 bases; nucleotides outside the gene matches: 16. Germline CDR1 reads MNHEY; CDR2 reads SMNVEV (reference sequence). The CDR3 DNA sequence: TGTGCCAGCACCCCCCTCGGGACTAGCGGGAGGAGGGAAGCTGAGCAGTTCTTC. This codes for CASTPLGTSGRREAEQFF.

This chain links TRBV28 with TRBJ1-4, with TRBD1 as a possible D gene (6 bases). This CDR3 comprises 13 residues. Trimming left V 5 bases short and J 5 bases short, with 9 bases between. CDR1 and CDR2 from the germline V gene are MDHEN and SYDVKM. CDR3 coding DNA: TGTGCCAGCAGTGAGGGGGTCAATGAAAAACTGTTTTTT. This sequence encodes CASSEGVNEKLFF. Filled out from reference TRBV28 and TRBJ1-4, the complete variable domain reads DVKVTQSSRYLVKRTGEKVFLECVQDMDHENMFWYRQDPGLGLRLIYFSYDVKMKEKGDIPEGYSVSREKKERFSLILESASTNQTSMYLCASSEGVNEKLFFGSGTQLSVL.